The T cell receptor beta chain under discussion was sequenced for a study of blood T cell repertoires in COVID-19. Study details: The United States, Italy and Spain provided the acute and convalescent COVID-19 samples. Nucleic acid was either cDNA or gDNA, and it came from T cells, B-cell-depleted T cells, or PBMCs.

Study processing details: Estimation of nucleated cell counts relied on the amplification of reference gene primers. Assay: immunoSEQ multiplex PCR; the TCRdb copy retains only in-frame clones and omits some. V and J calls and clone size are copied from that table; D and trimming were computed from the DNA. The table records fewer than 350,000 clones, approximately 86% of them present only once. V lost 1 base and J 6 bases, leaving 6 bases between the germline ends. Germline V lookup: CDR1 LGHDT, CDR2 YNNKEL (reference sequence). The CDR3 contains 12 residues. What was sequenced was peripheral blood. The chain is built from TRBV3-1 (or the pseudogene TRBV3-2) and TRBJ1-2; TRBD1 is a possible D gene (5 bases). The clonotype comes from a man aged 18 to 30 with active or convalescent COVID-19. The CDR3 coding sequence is TGTGCCAGCAGCCAAGGGACAAATGGCTACACCTTC. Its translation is CASSQGTNGYTF.